This passage covers 6 T cell receptor beta chains from one sample sequenced in a study of T cell clones after liver transplantation. Sequencing used immunoSEQ multiplex PCR; TCRdb keeps in-frame clones, though not all of them. Of 45,000 to 60,000 clones listed, 70% to 90% are singletons. Material: CD8+ T cells from blood, obtained 12 months after liver transplant. The receptors derive from a human patient who received a liver transplant. Some T cells may trace back to the graft donor.

The chain links TRBV13 to TRBJ2-7; D tentatively reads TRBD1 or TRBD2 (5 bases each). The CDR3 covers 14 residues. Trimming shortened V by 4 bases and J by 6 bases, and 16 bases separated the two germline ends. From germline, CDR1 is PRHDT and CDR2 FYEKMQ (reference sequence). Here the CDR3 DNA reads TGTGCCAGCAGCTCCAGGGTTTCGGCGGGCGAGCAGTACTTC. Protein sequence: CASSSRVSAGEQYF.

The DNA of the CDR3 is TGTGCCAGCAGCTTGGGGGCGGGTTCAACTAATGAAAAACTGTTTTTT. Amino acids: CASSLGAGSTNEKLFF. V and J are TRBV5-6 and TRBJ1-4; D is undetermined. V lost 0 bases and J lost 0, with 9 bases in between. This CDR3 is 16 amino acids long. Per the germline V gene, CDR1 is SGHDT and CDR2 is YYEEEE.

In this sample, this clone is medium-sized (0.01 to 0.1%). V usage is TRBV28 and J usage is TRBJ2-7, with TRBD1 identical over 8 bases. The junction had 6 bases not matched to a gene; V was cut back by 10 bases and J by 4 bases. The CDR3 sequence is 12 residues long. Germline CDR1 and CDR2: MDHEN and SYDVKM. This chain's CDR3 is CAITTGDYEQYF. The CDR3 DNA reads TGTGCCATCACGACAGGGGATTACGAGCAGTACTTC.

The chain joins TRBV28 to TRBJ1-1; 7 nucleotides line up with TRBD1. The CDR3 has 19 residues. V lost 6 bases and J lost 2; bases outside the gene matches: 21. Germline V CDR1 and CDR2: MDHEN, SYDVKM. This chain's CDR3 is CASRGSYRGAFTINTEAFF. The CDR3 nucleotides read TGTGCCAGCAGAGGGTCTTACAGGGGCGCCTTCACGATTAACACTGAAGCTTTCTTT. The full variable domain, rest sourced from reference TRBV28 and TRBJ1-1, is DVKVTQSSRYLVKRTGEKVFLECVQDMDHENMFWYRQDPGLGLRLIYFSYDVKMKEKGDIPEGYSVSREKKERFSLILESASTNQTSMYLCASRGSYRGAFTINTEAFFGQGTRLTVV.

The genes are TRBV11-2 and TRBJ1-1; a possible D gene is TRBD1 (5 bases). This CDR3 region has 15 residues. V lost 5 bases and J 0 bases, leaving 13 bases between the germline ends. Germline CDR1 SGHAT, CDR2 FQNNGV. Here the CDR3 reads CASSPPTDLNTEAFF. Written as DNA, the CDR3 is TGTGCCAGCAGCCCCCCGACAGACTTGAACACTGAAGCTTTCTTT. The variable domain in full, with the rest retrieved from reference TRBV11-2 and TRBJ1-1, is EAGVAQSPRYKIIEKRQSVAFWCNPISGHATLYWYQQILGQGPKLLIQFQNNGVVDDSQLPKDRFSAERLKGVDSTLKIQPAKLEDSAVYLCASSPPTDLNTEAFFGQGTRLTVV.

In its sample, this clone was seen once. V usage is TRBV2 and J usage is TRBJ2-7, with D possibly called TRBD1 or TRBD2 (5 bases each). Per the germline V gene, CDR1 is SNHLY and CDR2 is FYNNEI. Trimming removed 3 bases from V and 1 base from J, with 7 bases in between. This CDR3 is 13 amino acids long. The CDR3 here is CASSDGTSYEQYF. DNA for the CDR3: TGTGCCAGCAGTGACGGGACGTCCTACGAGCAGTACTTC.